Listed here are 30 T cell receptor beta chains from one sample, sequenced in a study of shared clonotypes between healthy human individuals. Using immunoSEQ multiplex PCR, the repertoire was profiled, and TCRdb retains in-frame clones only, with some absent. The data show roughly 2.1 million clones, with 93% seen just once and under 2% held by the top ten. CD45RO-negative CD8 cells positively selected for CCR7 made up the naive population, which excluded terminally differentiated effector memory CD45RA+ cells. Sequenced input: naive CD8+ T cells from PBMCs. The receptors derive from a man aged 18 to 35 in good health. Some clones in this sample may be carry-over from other donors' samples.

The V gene is TRBV27, the J gene TRBJ1-3, with a tentative D call TRBD1 (6 bases). The germline gives CDR1 MNHEY, CDR2 SMNVEV (reference sequence). V was cut by 5 bases and J by 3 bases, with 14 bases left in between. CDR3 length equals 15 residues. The CDR3 sequence is CASSEGGGIGNTIYF. CDR3 bases: TGTGCCAGCAGTGAAGGGGGAGGGATTGGAAACACCATATATTTT.

CDR3: CASSFSPENTEAFF. CDR3 sequence (DNA): TGTGCCAGCAGCTTTTCCCCGGAGAACACTGAAGCTTTCTTT. The V gene is TRBV7-8, the J gene TRBJ1-1; D is uncertain. V was trimmed by 3 bases and J by 1 base, leaving 9 bases between them. CDR3 length: 14 residues. Germline assignment: CDR1 SGHVS and CDR2 FQNEAQ.

The chain carries TRBV29-1 and TRBJ2-7; TRBD1 aligns across 7 bases. Trimming took 6 bases from V and 2 from J; bases not matched to a gene: 10. This CDR3 has 14 amino acids. Germline assignment: CDR1 SQVTM and CDR2 ANQGSEA. Written as DNA, the CDR3 is TGCAGCGTCGCCCGGGACAGTGGTACCTACGAGCAGTACTTC. It codes for CSVARDSGTYEQYF.

In DNA, the CDR3 is TGTGCCAGCAGCCTCAACGAGGGTAACCACGAGCAGTACTTC. Translated, it gives CASSLNEGNHEQYF. The genes are TRBV6-5 and TRBJ2-7; possibly TRBD2 for D (5 bases). The CDR3 covers 14 residues. Germline CDR1 is MNHEY and CDR2 is SVGAGI. V was shortened by 6 bases and J by 5 bases, with 17 bases between the two germline ends.

The chain is built from TRBV7-3 and TRBJ2-1, with D perhaps TRBD2 (6 bases). Between the trimmed V and J ends, which lost 5 bases and 9 bases, there was a span of 23 bases. Germline assignment: CDR1 SGHTA and CDR2 FQGTGA. The CDR3 covers 16 residues. The CDR3 bases are TGTGCCAGCAGCCCTATCCCAACTAGCTGGAGGGGTGAGCAGTTCTTC. Translation: CASSPIPTSWRGEQFF.

The chain couples TRBV7-3 to TRBJ2-3, with 7 positions matching TRBD2. V was clipped by 5 bases and J by 7 bases; unmatched bases: 15. From germline, CDR1 is SGHTA and CDR2 FQGTGA. CDR3 length equals 16 residues. Here the CDR3 DNA reads TGTGCCAGCAGCGGTACTGGTGGGAGGGCCTTTCATACGCAGTATTTT. It translates to CASSGTGGRAFHTQYF.

The chain joins TRBV7-9 to TRBJ1-4; 7 bases fit TRBD1. Germline lookup yields CDR1 SEHNR and CDR2 FQNEAQ (reference sequence). The CDR3 is 16 residues long. V dropped 5 bases and J dropped 3; count of bases not matched to a gene: 9. Here the CDR3 DNA reads TGTGCCAGCAGCCTGGGACAGAAGGTGGCTAATGAAAAACTGTTTTTT. It yields the protein CASSLGQKVANEKLFF.

V is TRBV28 and J is TRBJ1-2; tentatively, D is TRBD1 (6 bases). Trimming took off 0 bases at V and 2 bases at J, with 22 bases between the two ends. Germline CDR1 reads MDHEN; CDR2 reads SYDVKM. The CDR3 sequence is 19 residues long. CDR3 in DNA: TGTGCCAGCAGTTTATGGGGAGACATCCGGGACACCAAGAACTATGGCTACACCTTC. Protein sequence: CASSLWGDIRDTKNYGYTF.

The chain carries TRBV5-4 and TRBJ2-7; 8 bases are shared with TRBD2. V shed 4 bases and J 6 bases; nucleotides not matched to a gene: 15. CDR3 size: 16 residues. The V gene's germline CDR1 is SGHNT and CDR2 YYREEE (reference sequence). The chain's CDR3 is CASSTSGGRGPTEQYF. The CDR3 nucleotides are TGTGCCAGCAGCACCTCGGGGGGGCGGGGGCCTACCGAGCAGTACTTC.

J is TRBJ2-7 and V is TRBV10-2, with D possibly being TRBD2 (5 bases). The CDR3 contains 13 residues. Germline loops: CDR1 WSHSY, CDR2 SAAADI. The V and J ends lost 3 bases and 2 bases respectively, with 8 bases between them. The DNA of the CDR3 is TGCGCCAGCAGTGAAGGAGGCGCCTACGAGCAGTACTTC. Amino acids: CASSEGGAYEQYF.

This rearrangement joins TRBV15 to TRBJ2-1, with 9 bases aligning to TRBD2. The CDR3 length is 14 residues. Trimming removed 5 bases from V and 10 bases from J; junction bases left unmatched: 9. Germline CDR1 and CDR2: LNHNV and YYDKDF (reference sequence). CDR3 nucleotides: TGTGCCACCAGCTGGCTAGCGGGAATAGTAGAGCAGTTCTTC. Protein: CATSWLAGIVEQFF. The full variable domain, its missing parts supplied by reference TRBV15 and TRBJ2-1, is DAMVIQNPRYQVTQFGKPVTLSCSQTLNHNVMYWYQQKSSQAPKLLFHYYDKDFNNEADTPDNFQSRRPNTSFCFLDIRSPGLGDTAMYLCATSWLAGIVEQFFGPGTRLTVL.

The J gene is TRBJ2-7, the V gene TRBV9; tentative D call: TRBD1 (6 bases). Germline CDR1 reads SGDLS; CDR2 reads YYNGEE. The germline V and J ends were trimmed by 2 bases and 2 bases, with 14 bases remaining between them. This CDR3 has 15 amino acids. The CDR3 here is CASSVFGDNAYEQYF. For the CDR3, the DNA is TGTGCCAGCAGCGTCTTTGGGGACAACGCCTACGAGCAGTACTTC. The full variable domain, rest sourced from reference TRBV9 and TRBJ2-7, is DSGVTQTPKHLITATGQRVTLRCSPRSGDLSVYWYQQSLDQGLQFLIQYYNGEERAKGNILERFSAQQFPDLHSELNLSSLELGDSALYFCASSVFGDNAYEQYFGPGTRLTVT.

The CDR3 region is CASSDALAGGANEQFF. CDR3 sequence (DNA): TGTGCCAGCAGCGACGCCCTAGCGGGAGGTGCAAATGAGCAGTTCTTC. This chain joins TRBV11-1 and TRBJ2-1; 11 bases match TRBD2. J was trimmed by 7 bases and V by 5 bases; bases with no gene match: 10. Germline lookup yields CDR1 SGHAT and CDR2 FQDESV (reference sequence). The CDR3 loop spans 16 amino acids.

The genes are TRBV28 and TRBJ2-7; 10 positions agree with TRBD2. The length of the CDR3 is 15 residues. V lost 6 bases to trimming and J lost 3 bases; unmatched junction nucleotides: 8. Germline CDR1 is MDHEN and CDR2 is SYDVKM. The CDR3 region is CASRTGTSVRYEQYF. The CDR3 nucleotides are TGTGCCAGCAGAACCGGGACTAGCGTTCGCTACGAGCAGTACTTC.

The chain is built from TRBV7-8 and TRBJ2-1, with 8 positions matching TRBD1. The V segment lost 4 bases and the J segment 4 bases; nucleotides outside the gene matches: 6. Germline loops: CDR1 SGHVS, CDR2 FQNEAQ. CDR3 length: 15 residues. CDR3 protein: CASSSGTGPYNEQFF. CDR3 coding DNA: TGTGCCAGCAGCTCCGGGACAGGACCTTACAATGAGCAGTTCTTC.

This sequence joins TRBV4-3 and TRBJ2-7, with a possible D match to TRBD1 (5 bases). Germline CDR1 is LGHNA and CDR2 is YSLEER. There are 15 residues in the CDR3. V lost 1 base and J lost 2, with 12 bases in between. The CDR3 spells CASSQGAGLPYEQYF. The CDR3 nucleotides are TGCGCCAGCAGCCAAGGGGCAGGGCTACCCTACGAGCAGTACTTC.

CDR3 sequence reads: CASSQLRGAGNTIYF. The CDR3 region has the DNA TGTGCCAGCAGCCAACTCCGTGGGGCTGGAAACACCATATATTTT. The chain carries TRBV14 and TRBJ1-3; D is unresolved. The V gene lost 2 bases and the J gene lost 2 bases, with 10 bases spanning the gap. The CDR3 sequence is 15 residues long. Looked up from germline, CDR1 is SGHDN and CDR2 is FVKESK.

On this clone itself: The same CDR3 is also encoded by other DNA sequences in this sample. The CDR3 loop reads CSVETGSSYEQYF. CDR3 in DNA: TGCAGCGTTGAAACGGGAAGCTCCTACGAGCAGTACTTC. The chain has TRBV29-1 and TRBJ2-7; TRBD2 is a possible D gene (5 bases). V was pared by 2 bases and J by 0 bases, with 8 bases between. The CDR3 sequence is 13 residues long. Germline CDR1 reads SQVTM; CDR2 reads ANQGSEA.

Only one count was recorded for this clone. The chain carries TRBV30 and TRBJ2-2; 9 bases line up with TRBD2. Germline loops: CDR1 GTSNPN, CDR2 SVGIG (reference sequence). CDR3 length equals 17 residues. J lost 1 base, V lost 3 bases, and 9 bases had no gene match. CDR3 loop: CAWSRGLAGRNTGELFF. In DNA, the CDR3 is TGTGCCTGGAGCCGAGGGCTAGCGGGACGGAACACCGGGGAGCTGTTTTTT.

The chain uses TRBV2 and TRBJ2-3; TRBD2 agrees at 7 bases. The CDR3 loop spans 15 amino acids. Germline CDR1 is SNHLY and CDR2 is FYNNEI. The V and J ends lost 8 bases and 2 bases, in that order; junction bases with no gene match: 10. The CDR3 DNA reads TGTGCCAGCTTTATCTTGGCGGGAGCCACAGATACGCAGTATTTT. Residues: CASFILAGATDTQYF.

The chain uses TRBV21-1 and TRBJ1-1. TRBV21-1 is classified as a pseudogene. There are 12 residues in the CDR3. In nucleotides, the CDR3 is TGTGCCAGCAGCAAAGAAGCGTCGGGAGCTTTCTTT. Amino acids: CASSKEASGAFF.

This clone was counted a single time. The CDR3 spells CSVGPRGGARETQYF. Here the CDR3 DNA reads TGCAGCGTTGGTCCTCGCGGGGGGGCGAGGGAGACCCAGTACTTC. The chain recombines TRBV29-1 with TRBJ2-5; TRBD2 matches at 9 bases. This CDR3 spans 15 amino acids. J was trimmed by 5 bases and V by 4 bases; bases with no gene match: 11. Germline V lookup: CDR1 SQVTM, CDR2 ANQGSEA. Filled out from reference TRBV29-1 and TRBJ2-5, the complete variable domain reads SAVISQKPSRDICQRGTSLTIQCQVDSQVTMMFWYRQQPGQSLTLIATANQGSEATYESGFVIDKFPISRPNLTFSTLTVSNMSPEDSSIYLCSVGPRGGARETQYFGPGTRLLVL.

The V call is TRBV11-2, the J call TRBJ1-1; D gene unclear. Germline values: CDR1 SGHAT, CDR2 FQNNGV. Trimming stripped 1 base from V and 5 bases from J, with 11 bases between. The CDR3 has 14 amino acids. CDR3 amino acids: CASSLVEGRTEAFF. The CDR3 DNA follows: TGTGCCAGCAGCTTAGTGGAGGGCCGTACTGAAGCTTTCTTT.

A remark on this clone: Other nucleotide sequences in the sample specify the same CDR3. This chain connects TRBV28 to TRBJ2-7; D is ambiguous. The V end was cut by 2 bases, the J end by 0 bases, with 5 bases between. Germline loops: CDR1 MDHEN, CDR2 SYDVKM. The CDR3 contains 13 residues. This CDR3 reads CASSLVSSYEQYF. The CDR3 nucleotides are TGTGCCAGCAGTTTAGTCAGCTCCTACGAGCAGTACTTC.

This chain connects TRBV19 to TRBJ2-2; D is perhaps TRBD1 or TRBD2 (6 bases each). Germline loops: CDR1 LNHDA, CDR2 SQIVND (reference sequence). This CDR3 contains 15 residues. The germline V and J ends were trimmed by 3 bases and 7 bases, with 15 bases remaining between them. CDR3 DNA sequence: TGTGCCAGTAGTATCAGTCCGGGGGCGGGCGGGGAGCTGTTTTTT. Amino acid sequence: CASSISPGAGGELFF.

In regard to this clone: Different DNA sequences within this sample yield the same CDR3. The genes are TRBV7-9 and TRBJ2-6; the D is unclear. CDR1 is SEHNR, CDR2 FQNEAQ, per germline (reference sequence). Trimming took off 3 bases at V and 1 base at J, with 1 base between the two ends. CDR3 length: 13 amino acids. This CDR3 is CASSFSGANVLTF. DNA for the CDR3: TGTGCCAGCAGCTTTTCTGGGGCCAACGTCCTGACTTTC. The variable domain in full, completed from reference TRBV7-9 and TRBJ2-6, reads DTGVSQNPRHKITKRGQNVTFRCDPISEHNRLYWYRQTLGQGPEFLTYFQNEAQLEKSRLLSDRFSAERPKGSFSTLEIQRTEQGDSAMYLCASSFSGANVLTFGAGSRLTVL.

The chain uses TRBV29-1 and TRBJ2-2, with TRBD2 matching 9 bases. V was clipped by 0 bases and J by 11 bases; unmatched bases: 13. Germline V lookup: CDR1 SQVTM, CDR2 ANQGSEA. The length of the CDR3 is 16 residues. DNA for the CDR3: TGCAGCGTTGAAGATATTATGACTAGCGGAGAATATGAGCTGTTTTTT. Protein: CSVEDIMTSGEYELFF.

The CDR3 region has the DNA TGTGCCAGCAGTTTGTCCCTGGTGGGAGGGGTGCAAGCAGCTTTCTTT. Encoded protein: CASSLSLVGGVQAAFF. The chain combines TRBV27 with TRBJ1-1; TRBD1 is a possible D gene (5 bases). The CDR3 contains 16 residues. Trimming removed 3 bases from V and 10 bases from J, with 24 bases in between. Germline loops: CDR1 MNHEY, CDR2 SMNVEV (reference sequence).

The CDR3 reads CASSAESLAKNIQYF. CDR3 DNA: TGTGCCAGCAGTGCTGAGTCACTAGCCAAAAACATTCAGTACTTC. This chain uses TRBV2 with TRBJ2-4; no definite D call. Trimming pared 4 bases from V and 0 bases from J, leaving 10 bases between. CDR1 SNHLY and CDR2 FYNNEI come from the germline V gene. The CDR3 length is 15 residues.

The chain employs TRBV28 and TRBJ2-1; D uncertain. Trimming shortened V by 6 bases and J by 2 bases, and 17 bases separated the two germline ends. This CDR3 region has 16 residues. Germline CDR1 is MDHEN and CDR2 is SYDVKM. In nucleotides, the CDR3 is TGTGCCAGCAGCCGTACGGCACTCTCGACCTACAATGAGCAGTTCTTC. It specifies CASSRTALSTYNEQFF.